Presented here are 9 T cell receptor beta chains from one specimen sequenced in a study of OX40 agonist ivuxolimab in advanced cancers. Clones were read by immunoSEQ multiplex PCR, and TCRdb kept only the in-frame ones, dropping some. The table lists roughly 76,000 clones, around four fifths of them singletons. This specimen consisted of CD4+ or CD8+ T cells sorted from blood, obtained in a trial of the OX40 agonist ivuxolimab. Receptor source: an adult with an advanced solid tumor such as melanoma, head and neck, liver or kidney cancer.

The chain uses TRBV7-9 and TRBJ2-5; D gene uncertain. Trimming took 2 bases from V and 4 from J, leaving 8 bases between them. The germline gives CDR1 SEHNR, CDR2 FQNEAQ (reference sequence). The CDR3 sequence is 13 residues long. CDR3 residues: CASSLIVGETQYF. The CDR3 nucleotides are TGTGCCAGCAGCTTAATTGTCGGAGAGACCCAGTACTTC.

The CDR3 spells CASSDRDLTEAFF. The CDR3 bases are TGCGCCAGCAGCGACAGGGACTTGACTGAAGCTTTCTTT. The gene calls are TRBV5-1 and TRBJ1-1; 7 bases align to TRBD1. The CDR3 sequence is 13 residues long. Germline loops: CDR1 SGHRS, CDR2 YFSETQ. The V and J ends lost 4 bases and 5 bases, in that order; junction bases with no gene match: 5.

The genes are TRBV19 and TRBJ2-2; no clear D. Trimming stripped 5 bases from V and 5 bases from J, with 6 bases between. CDR1 and CDR2 (germline): LNHDA, SQIVND (reference sequence). This CDR3 is 12 amino acids long. The CDR3 sequence is CASSWGTGELFF. In DNA form, the CDR3 reads TGTGCCAGTAGTTGGGGAACCGGGGAGCTGTTTTTT.

V gene TRBV29-1 combines with J gene TRBJ2-3; TRBD2 aligns across 8 bases. Trimming removed 3 bases from V and 3 bases from J; junction bases left unmatched: 8. Germline values: CDR1 SQVTM, CDR2 ANQGSEA. The CDR3 length is 15 residues. The CDR3 protein is CSVDGAGGQTDTQYF. The CDR3 DNA follows: TGCAGCGTTGACGGCGCGGGGGGACAAACAGATACGCAGTATTTT.

This chain links TRBV27 with TRBJ2-2; perhaps TRBD1 as D (6 bases). Germline CDR1 MNHEY, CDR2 SMNVEV (reference sequence). Between the trimmed V and J ends, which lost 5 bases and 5 bases, there was a span of 9 bases. The CDR3 loop spans 13 amino acids. DNA of the CDR3: TGTGCCAGCAGTCTACAGGGTACCGGGGAGCTGTTTTTT. Amino acid sequence: CASSLQGTGELFF.

The V call is TRBV4-3, the J call TRBJ1-2; D is unresolved. There are 15 residues in the CDR3. Between the trimmed V and J ends, which lost 1 base and 5 bases, there was a span of 14 bases. Germline values: CDR1 LGHNA, CDR2 YSLEER. Here the CDR3 reads CASSQGLLPAYGYTF. CDR3 DNA sequence: TGCGCCAGCAGCCAAGGACTTCTCCCGGCGTATGGCTACACCTTC.

This clone occurred once. The gene calls are TRBV5-1 and TRBJ2-1, with TRBD1 identical over 11 bases. CDR3 size: 14 residues. Trimming took 7 bases from V and 7 from J; bases not matched to a gene: 7. The germline CDR1 and CDR2 sequences are SGHRS and YFSETQ. CDR3 protein: CASSTGTGGNEQFF. The CDR3 DNA sequence: TGCGCCAGCTCTACCGGGACAGGGGGGAATGAGCAGTTCTTC.

V and J are TRBV19 and TRBJ2-5; 9 bases map to TRBD1. The CDR3 loop spans 15 amino acids. Germline CDR1 is LNHDA and CDR2 is SQIVND (reference sequence). V shed 6 bases, J shed 5 bases, and the junction held 10 bases outside the gene matches. CDR3 loop: CASRQPGTGRETQYF. In DNA, the CDR3 is TGTGCCAGTAGACAACCCGGGACAGGGCGTGAGACCCAGTACTTC.

This clone was observed once. The junction does not match germline at one end; this may be a read error. This chain connects TRBV6-5 to TRBJ1-2; no definite D call. CDR1 is MNHEY, CDR2 SVGAGI, per germline. This CDR3 comprises 13 residues. The CDR3 DNA reads as TGTGCCAGCAGTAATGAAGAAAAGTCTGGCCACACCTTC. Protein sequence: CASSNEEKSGHTF.